This T cell receptor beta chain originates from a study of blood T cell repertoires in COVID-19. In the study's own analysis: Reference gene primers were amplified, and this amplification served to estimate nucleated cell counts. The repertoire was sequenced with immunoSEQ multiplex PCR; TCRdb's copy has only in-frame clones and lacks some. V and J calls plus clone size are reproduced from that table; the DNA served to infer D and trimming. Here the sample spans around 200,000 clones, 85% being singletons. Trimming removed 3 bases at V and 1 base at J, with 14 bases between. The CDR3 sequence is 16 residues long. Per the germline V gene, CDR1 is KGHDR and CDR2 is SFDVKD.

The TCR was taken from a woman older than 75 with acute or convalescent COVID-19. The sequenced sample was peripheral blood. This chain uses TRBV24-1 with TRBJ2-5; D unresolved. The CDR3: CATSDPGSPSQETQYF. The CDR3 DNA sequence: TGTGCCACCAGTGATCCGGGTAGTCCGAGCCAAGAGACCCAGTACTTC.